This record concerns one T cell receptor (beta chain) sequence. Different DNA sequences within this sample yield the same CDR3. This CDR3 has 13 amino acids. Germline values: CDR1 WSHSY, CDR2 SAAADI. Trimming cost V 9 bases and J 2 bases, with 11 bases left between them. The participants were between about 18 and 90 years old and came from about two dozen US areas. Membership in each cohort depended on participant-reported clinical history. This sample is part of a study of blood T cell repertoires in COVID-19. The wider study: Nucleic acid was either cDNA or gDNA, and it came from T cells, B-cell-depleted T cells, or PBMCs.

Only in-frame clones appear in the TCRdb table, and some are missing; sequencing was by immunoSEQ multiplex PCR. The sample has approximately 230,000 clones; 85% to 90% are singletons. The chain is built from TRBV10-2 and TRBJ1-5; D remains ambiguous. The specimen was PBMCs or T cells enriched from blood (not recorded which). This receptor was identified in a man younger than 35 who had recovered from COVID-19. The CDR3 region is CASSGRGNQPQHF. The CDR3 nucleotides read TGCGCCAGTAGCGGACGGGGCAATCAGCCCCAGCATTTT.